The 2 T cell receptor beta chains reported below all come from one sample, sequenced in a study of T cell responses to AZD1222 COVID-19 vaccine. Some clones are missing from TCRdb's copy, which holds only in-frame ones; the method was immunoSEQ multiplex PCR. The table records about 140,000 clones, roughly nine tenths of them present only once. Sequences were derived from peripheral blood, sampled 28 days after the second AZD1222 dose. These receptors were taken from an adult who received the AZD1222 COVID-19 vaccine.

J is TRBJ2-7 and V is TRBV9; D ambiguous. Trimming cost V 4 bases and J 12 bases, with 20 bases left between them. Per germline, CDR1 SGDLS and CDR2 YYNGEE. The CDR3 has 13 residues. The CDR3: CASSPTPHSSVYF. For the CDR3, the DNA is TGTGCCAGCAGCCCTACTCCTCATTCAAGTGTGTACTTC.

This sequence joins TRBV29-1 and TRBJ1-1; D unclear. The V end lost 2 bases, the J end lost 1 base, and 5 bases lay between the germline ends. This CDR3 contains 12 residues. CDR1 and CDR2 (germline): SQVTM, ANQGSEA. Here the CDR3 DNA reads TGCAGCGTTGAAACGGAGAACACTGAAGCTTTCTTT. It encodes CSVETENTEAFF. The whole variable domain, filled in from reference TRBV29-1 and TRBJ1-1, reads SAVISQKPSRDICQRGTSLTIQCQVDSQVTMMFWYRQQPGQSLTLIATANQGSEATYESGFVIDKFPISRPNLTFSTLTVSNMSPEDSSIYLCSVETENTEAFFGQGTRLTVV.